One and the same sample provided the 12 T cell receptor beta chains below, sequenced in a study of shared clonotypes between healthy human individuals. Using immunoSEQ multiplex PCR, the repertoire was profiled, and TCRdb retains in-frame clones only, with some absent. This sample has approximately 980,000 clones, with roughly 72% found just once. The specimen was memory CD4+ T cells sorted from blood. Stated subset: CD45RA-negative fraction. The receptors stem from a man younger than 30 in good health.

This chain uses TRBV2 with TRBJ2-1, with D perhaps given as TRBD1 or TRBD2 (5 bases each). The germline gives CDR1 SNHLY, CDR2 FYNNEI. There are 12 residues in the CDR3. Trimming cost V 11 bases and J 7 bases, with 15 bases left between them. CDR3 sequence: CASGTFINEQFF. CDR3 in DNA: TGTGCCTCCGGGACCTTCATAAATGAGCAGTTCTTC.

The V and J genes are TRBV5-6 and TRBJ2-4; D gene unclear. V lost 0 bases to trimming and J lost 0 bases, with 7 bases between them. The germline CDR1 and CDR2 sequences are SGHDT and YYEEEE. The CDR3 extends over 15 amino acids. The CDR3 sequence is CASSLERLAKNIQYF. The CDR3 DNA reads TGTGCCAGCAGCTTGGAAAGACTAGCCAAAAACATTCAGTACTTC.

This clone was counted only a few times. This sequence joins TRBV9 and TRBJ2-7, with D hard to call. Germline CDR1 reads SGDLS; CDR2 reads YYNGEE. V was shortened by 4 bases and J by 1 base, with 9 bases between the two germline ends. The CDR3 extends over 13 amino acids. CDR3 in amino acids: CASSPTGSYEQYF. DNA of the CDR3: TGTGCCAGCAGCCCAACTGGATCCTACGAGCAGTACTTC.

The J gene is TRBJ2-2, the V gene TRBV10-3; D remains ambiguous. V dropped 2 bases and J dropped 0 bases, with 7 bases sitting between them. Germline V gene sequence: CDR1 ENHRY, CDR2 SYGVKD. The CDR3 covers 15 residues. CDR3 in DNA: TGTGCCATCAGTGAGCTAGGCGCGAACACCGGGGAGCTGTTTTTT. Its translation: CAISELGANTGELFF.

This chain connects TRBV6-1 to TRBJ1-5, with 8 bases that match TRBD1. This CDR3 region has 15 residues. Germline loops: CDR1 MNHNS, CDR2 SASEGT. V lost 6 bases to trimming and J lost 2 bases; unmatched junction nucleotides: 6. The CDR3 bases are TGTGCCAGCAGGGCAGGGGGCTTGGGCAATCAGCCCCAGCATTTT. This translates into CASRAGGLGNQPQHF.

The chain uses TRBV11-2 and TRBJ2-7; 8 bases fit TRBD2. Germline V gives CDR1 SGHAT, CDR2 FQNNGV. The V gene end was trimmed by 0 bases and the J gene end by 5 bases; junction bases not matched to a gene: 6. This CDR3 has 15 residues. The CDR3 DNA sequence: TGTGCCAGCAGCTTAGAAAGCGGGAGACGGAACGAGCAGTACTTC. It specifies CASSLESGRRNEQYF.

The chain is built from TRBV6-1 and TRBJ1-2, with 8 nucleotides matching TRBD1. The CDR3 spans 17 residues. The junction had 16 bases not matched to a gene; V was cut back by 3 bases and J by 7 bases. Germline CDR1 and CDR2: MNHNS and SASEGT. In nucleotides, the CDR3 is TGTGCCAGCAGTGAGGCTCGGGACAGGAATGTTTTCGGTGGCTACACCTTC. Translation: CASSEARDRNVFGGYTF.

The chain has TRBV10-3 and TRBJ1-1; D is unclear. The V gene lost 0 bases and the J gene lost 0 bases, with 5 bases spanning the gap. This CDR3 comprises 14 residues. Germline loops: CDR1 ENHRY, CDR2 SYGVKD. CDR3 region: CAISESLVNTEAFF. CDR3 in DNA: TGTGCCATCAGTGAGTCGTTAGTGAACACTGAAGCTTTCTTT.

In DNA, the CDR3 is TGTGCCATCAGTGAGTCGGGTAGCGGGACCACATCCTACGAGCAGTACTTC. It specifies CAISESGSGTTSYEQYF. The V call is TRBV10-3, the J call TRBJ2-7, with 8 positions matching TRBD2. Losses at the gene ends were 0 bases for V and 1 base for J; bases not matched to a gene: 8. There are 17 residues in the CDR3. Germline CDR1 and CDR2: ENHRY and SYGVKD.

This clone was seen at least ten times. V gene TRBV6-1 combines with J gene TRBJ2-2; 7 positions agree with TRBD2. The V gene end was trimmed by 4 bases and the J gene end by 3 bases; junction bases not matched to a gene: 14. The length of the CDR3 is 18 residues. Per germline, CDR1 MNHNS and CDR2 SASEGT. CDR3 residues: CASSVGTTVARYTGELFF. CDR3 sequence (DNA): TGTGCCAGCAGTGTTGGGACTACCGTAGCCAGATACACCGGGGAGCTGTTTTTT.

The rearrangement joins TRBV2 to TRBJ2-7; 9 bases match TRBD1. CDR3 length: 14 residues. Germline V gene data show CDR1 as SNHLY and CDR2 as FYNNEI. Trimming removed 11 bases from V and 5 bases from J; junction bases left unmatched: 13. The CDR3 DNA sequence: TGTGCCGTAATGGGCGGACAGGGGTGGAACGAGCAGTACTTC. Residues: CAVMGGQGWNEQYF.

The rearrangement uses TRBV5-6 and TRBJ2-1; possibly TRBD2 for D (6 bases). The CDR3 covers 15 residues. V lost 1 base and J lost 8, with 16 bases in between. Per germline, CDR1 SGHDT and CDR2 YYEEEE. The CDR3 is CASSLRGGPPHEQFF. CDR3 nucleotides: TGTGCCAGCAGCTTGCGAGGAGGGCCTCCCCATGAGCAGTTCTTC.